The clone carrying this T cell receptor beta chain was recorded at least ten times. The antigen remains undetermined. The data belong to a study of glioma-infiltrating T cells. Germline V gives CDR1 MNHNS, CDR2 SASEGT. This CDR3 contains 15 residues. V trimming: 6 bases; J trimming: 5 bases; junction bases outside the gene matches: 9. Study-level results: Above-expected tissue-blood divergence occurred in all gliomas, most in low-grade ones.

TCR alpha and beta CDR3 regions were amplified from RNA using iRepertoire nested multiplex PCR. TCRdb redid the calling of the multiplex PCR reads with MiXCR, one entry per CDR3 protein. Of more than 350,000 distinct CDR3 sequences listed, 35% to 45% are singletons. The clonotype comes from a human donor with low-grade glioma or glioblastoma, undergoing nonglioma brain surgery, or in good health (not recorded which). The rearrangement links TRBV6-1 to TRBJ1-4; 7 bases match TRBD1. The sample consisted of glioma tissue, nonneoplastic brain tissue, or PBMCs (not recorded which). This CDR3 is CASRRQGLGNEKLFF. DNA for the CDR3: TGTGCCAGCAGGCGACAGGGACTCGGGAATGAAAAACTGTTTTTT.